The present T cell receptor (beta chain) was sequenced within a study of blood T cell repertoires in COVID-19. Study-level information: Specimens from acute and convalescent COVID-19 originated in the United States, Italy and Spain.

Clones were sequenced by immunoSEQ multiplex PCR, and TCRdb holds only the in-frame ones, with some missing. The sample lists some 530,000 clones, 88% occurring once. This sequence was found in a woman aged 55-70 years who had recovered from COVID-19. Material: PBMCs or T cells enriched from blood (not recorded which).

CDR3 nucleotides: TGTGCCAGCAGTCAAACAGGGCCCCACGAGCAGTACTTC. The encoded protein is CASSQTGPHEQYF. The chain couples TRBV6-6 to TRBJ2-7, with D possibly TRBD1 on 6 matching bases. Germline CDR1 and CDR2: MNHNY and SVGAGI (reference sequence). Trimming cost V 5 bases and J 5 bases, with 13 bases left between them. There are 13 residues in the CDR3.